Listed here are 32 T cell receptor beta chains from one sample, sequenced in a study of T cells after yellow fever vaccination. TCRdb re-called the 5' RACE reads through MiXCR, storing one row per CDR3 protein. The table includes about 360,000 distinct CDR3 sequences, approximately 5.7% detected once. Here the sequenced sample was PBMCs, taken 5 days after the yellow fever booster vaccination. These receptors originate from a man aged 25-45 years who received the YFV17D yellow fever vaccine.

There are a few counts of this clonotype. The V and J genes are TRBV6-2 or TRBV6-3 and TRBJ1-1, with TRBD1 matching 11 bases. Germline CDR1 MNHEY, CDR2 SVGEGT. This CDR3 is built from 15 residues. The ends lost 4 bases at V and 5 bases at J; junction bases unmatched: 6. The CDR3 DNA sequence: TGTGCCAGCAGTTCCGGGACAGGGGGTCGGACTGAAGCTTTCTTT. It is translated as CASSSGTGGRTEAFF.

This clonotype was picked up many times. The V and J genes are TRBV6-5 and TRBJ2-5; D is unclear. CDR1 is MNHEY and CDR2 is SVGAGI in the germline V gene. The CDR3 covers 15 residues. V was pared by 2 bases and J by 1 base, with 11 bases between. The CDR3 nucleotides read TGTGCCAGCAGTTACCGTTCGCAACCCCAAGAGACCCAGTACTTC. It is translated as CASSYRSQPQETQYF.

There are many counts of this clonotype. V and J are TRBV14 and TRBJ2-3, with D hard to call. The CDR3 is 13 residues long. Germline V lookup: CDR1 SGHDN, CDR2 FVKESK. V was cut by 10 bases and J by 2 bases, with 13 bases left in between. The CDR3 loop is CATARIFTDTQYF. In DNA, the CDR3 is TGTGCCACCGCGAGGATCTTCACAGATACGCAGTATTTT.

The J gene is TRBJ2-5, the V gene TRBV20-1, with D perhaps being TRBD1 or TRBD2 (7 bases each). The CDR3 loop spans 14 amino acids. CDR1 DFQATT and CDR2 SNEGSKA come from the germline V gene (reference sequence). V was trimmed by 2 bases and J by 4 bases, leaving 14 bases between them. In DNA form, the CDR3 reads TGCAGTGCTAGACGACAGGGAGGGGGAGAGACCCAGTACTTC. This translates into CSARRQGGGETQYF.

The chain recombines TRBV5-1 with TRBJ2-7; 11 nucleotides align to TRBD2. V was pared by 5 bases and J by 0 bases, with 19 bases of the junction left unmatched. The CDR3 is made up of 20 amino acids. Looked up from germline, CDR1 is SGHRS and CDR2 is YFSETQ. CDR3 region: CASRLSGSSRLAGNSYEQYF. CDR3 DNA sequence: TGCGCCAGCAGATTATCTGGCTCATCAAGACTAGCGGGGAACTCCTACGAGCAGTACTTC.

V and J are TRBV20-1 and TRBJ2-4; D not certain. Germline loops: CDR1 DFQATT, CDR2 SNEGSKA (reference sequence). The CDR3 is made up of 14 amino acids. Trimming pared 4 bases from V and 1 base from J, leaving 11 bases between. DNA of the CDR3: TGCAGTGCTAACCCGGAGTGGGCCAAAAACATTCAGTACTTC. Encoded protein: CSANPEWAKNIQYF.

The sample holds a few counts of this clonotype. The chain employs TRBV5-1 and TRBJ2-5; 10 positions match TRBD1. CDR1 is SGHRS, CDR2 YFSETQ, per germline. This CDR3 region has 16 residues. Losses at the gene ends were 4 bases for V and 0 bases for J; bases not matched to a gene: 6. CDR3 nucleotide sequence: TGCGCCAGCAGCCCCCCGGGACAGGGGTACCAAGAGACCCAGTACTTC. Residues: CASSPPGQGYQETQYF. Full variable domain (outside the CDR3, taken from reference TRBV5-1 and TRBJ2-5): KAGVTQTPRYLIKTRGQQVTLSCSPISGHRSVSWYQQTPGQGLQFLFEYFSETQRNKGNFPGRFSGRQFSNSRSEMNVSTLELGDSALYLCASSPPGQGYQETQYFGPGTRLLVL.

This clonotype appeared a few times. The rearrangement uses TRBV20-1 and TRBJ2-7, with 9 bases identical to TRBD2. This CDR3 comprises 16 residues. Germline V gene sequence: CDR1 DFQATT, CDR2 SNEGSKA (reference sequence). After removal of 5 bases from V and 5 bases from J, the junction contained 16 bases not matched to a gene. In DNA form, the CDR3 reads TGCAGTGCTGGGGGCGGTTTTAGCGGGAGTCACAACGAGCAGTACTTC. This sequence encodes CSAGGGFSGSHNEQYF.

This clonotype was counted ten times or more. This chain links TRBV4-3 with TRBJ2-1; 9 bases are shared with TRBD2. The junction had 8 bases not matched to a gene; V was cut back by 3 bases and J by 5 bases. Per germline, CDR1 LGHNA and CDR2 YSLEER. This CDR3 contains 16 residues. CDR3 in amino acids: CASSQTPQRGDNEQFF. Written as DNA, the CDR3 is TGCGCCAGCAGCCAGACCCCACAGCGGGGGGACAATGAGCAGTTCTTC.

In this sample, this clonotype turned up a few times. V and J are TRBV18 and TRBJ2-7; the match to TRBD2 covers 13 bases. The germline gives CDR1 KGHSH, CDR2 LQKENI. The CDR3 runs to 14 residues. V was clipped by 2 bases and J by 6 bases; unmatched bases: 1. CDR3 coding DNA: TGTGCCAGCTCACCAGGGACTAGCGGGACCGAGCAGTACTTC. It specifies CASSPGTSGTEQYF.

This clonotype occurred many times. The rearrangement joins TRBV5-5 to TRBJ1-2, with D hard to call. The germline CDR1 and CDR2 sequences are SGHKS and YYEKEE (reference sequence). Trimming removed 2 bases from V and 7 bases from J, with 9 bases in between. This CDR3 has 12 residues. CDR3 region: CASSLMDFGYTF. The CDR3 bases are TGTGCCAGCAGCTTAATGGATTTTGGCTACACCTTC.

This clonotype was observed at least ten times. The chain employs TRBV6-5 and TRBJ2-2, with D uncertain. The ends were cut back, 7 bases at V and 0 bases at J, with 3 bases in the middle. CDR1 and CDR2 from the germline V gene are MNHEY and SVGAGI. CDR3 length equals 12 residues. This CDR3 is CASNANTGELFF. CDR3 bases: TGTGCCAGCAATGCGAACACCGGGGAGCTGTTTTTT.

This clonotype was observed at least ten times. The CDR3 region is CASSPQGAFADTQYF. CDR3 DNA: TGCGCCAGCAGCCCACAGGGGGCCTTCGCAGATACGCAGTATTTT. The genes are TRBV5-1 and TRBJ2-3; 9 bases agree with TRBD1. The germline V gene encodes CDR1 SGHRS and CDR2 YFSETQ. The CDR3 consists of 15 residues. The J segment lost 4 bases and the V segment lost 4 bases, leaving 7 bases of the junction unmatched.

The chain links TRBV18 to TRBJ2-1; 10 bases match TRBD2. In germline, CDR1 is KGHSH, CDR2 LQKENI. There are 14 residues in the CDR3. The J segment lost 5 bases and the V segment lost 7 bases, leaving 5 bases of the junction unmatched. CDR3 sequence (DNA): TGTGCCAGCTTCAGCGGGAGGGCCAACAATGAGCAGTTCTTC. This gives the protein CASFSGRANNEQFF.

This chain joins TRBV21-1 and TRBJ2-3; no check of the table's D call, TRBD2, against the DNA was made. TRBV21-1 is a pseudogene segment. The CDR3 has 18 amino acids. The CDR3 protein is CASSKEGGERDKTDTQYF. CDR3 sequence (DNA): TGTGCCAGCAGCAAAGAAGGGGGGGAGCGGGATAAGACAGATACGCAGTATTTT.

This clonotype appeared a few times. V gene TRBV2 combines with J gene TRBJ2-7; D is possibly TRBD2 (5 bases). Germline lookup yields CDR1 SNHLY and CDR2 FYNNEI. The CDR3 is 12 residues long. The V end lost 7 bases, the J end lost 3 bases, and 10 bases lay between the germline ends. This CDR3 is CASNQEVYEQYF. The CDR3 bases are TGTGCCAGCAACCAGGAGGTCTACGAGCAGTACTTC.

In this sample, this clonotype turned up a few times. The chain couples TRBV6-1 to TRBJ2-3, with TRBD2 identical over 9 bases. Germline CDR1 reads MNHNS; CDR2 reads SASEGT. This CDR3 contains 15 residues. Trimming at V came to 6 bases and at J to 6 bases, leaving 10 bases not matched to a gene. The CDR3 reads CASRISREGPDTQYF. Written as DNA, the CDR3 is TGTGCCAGCAGAATTTCGCGGGAGGGCCCGGATACGCAGTATTTT.

V usage is TRBV29-1 and J usage is TRBJ2-6; TRBD1 aligns across 10 bases. Germline CDR1 is SQVTM and CDR2 is ANQGSEA. CDR3 length: 17 amino acids. The V segment lost 7 bases and the J segment 1 base; nucleotides outside the gene matches: 10. CDR3 amino acids: CSARGTGEGSGANVLTF. In DNA form, the CDR3 reads TGCAGCGCTCGAGGGACAGGGGAAGGATCTGGGGCCAACGTCCTGACTTTC.

This sequence joins TRBV30 and TRBJ2-1; D is uncertain. Germline assignment: CDR1 GTSNPN and CDR2 SVGIG (reference sequence). Trimming left V 0 bases short and J 5 bases short, with 14 bases between. The CDR3 has 15 residues. The CDR3: CAWSVGMSPNNEQFF. In nucleotides, the CDR3 is TGTGCCTGGAGTGTAGGGATGAGCCCGAACAATGAGCAGTTCTTC. The full variable domain, in which reference TRBV30 and TRBJ2-1 provide the parts outside the CDR3, is SQTIHQWPATLVQPVGSPLSLECTVEGTSNPNLYWYRQAAGRGLQLLFYSVGIGQISSEVPQNLSASRPQDRQFILSSKKLLLSDSGFYLCAWSVGMSPNNEQFFGPGTRLTVL.

This clonotype occurred many times. The CDR3 sequence is CASSKQGYNEQFF. In nucleotides, the CDR3 is TGTGCCAGCAGTAAACAGGGCTACAATGAGCAGTTCTTC. The gene calls are TRBV7-2 and TRBJ2-1, with a weak D call TRBD1 (6 bases). The germline gives CDR1 SGHTA, CDR2 FQGNSA. The CDR3 is 13 amino acids. The V end lost 6 bases, the J end lost 3 bases, and 9 bases lay between the germline ends.

A few counts support this clonotype. The chain employs TRBV20-1 and TRBJ2-5; 11 bases are a match to TRBD2. CDR1 and CDR2 (germline): DFQATT, SNEGSKA (reference sequence). This CDR3 comprises 15 residues. After removal of 3 bases from V and 5 bases from J, the junction contained 8 bases not matched to a gene. Written as DNA, the CDR3 is TGCAGTGCTAGCGGTAGCGGGAGGGTTTACGAGACCCAGTACTTC. It yields the protein CSASGSGRVYETQYF.

This clonotype was found many times. The gene calls are TRBV12-3 or TRBV12-4 and TRBJ2-1, with D possibly matching TRBD2 (7 bases). The CDR3 runs to 19 residues. The ends were cut back, 5 bases at V and 2 bases at J, with 25 bases in the middle. The CDR3 DNA sequence: TGTGCCAGCAGTCCATTCTGGGGGGGGCTCCCAAGAACCTACAATGAGCAGTTCTTC. Its protein product is CASSPFWGGLPRTYNEQFF.

This clonotype was observed a handful of times. This chain joins TRBV7-8 and TRBJ2-5; TRBD1 aligns across 7 bases. CDR1 SGHVS and CDR2 FQNEAQ come from the germline V gene. CDR3 length: 16 residues. With 3 bases clipped from V and 2 bases from J, the junction kept 9 bases outside the gene matches. CDR3 bases: TGTGCCAGCAGCTTTGGGGACAGAGCTTTTCAAGAGACCCAGTACTTC. This codes for CASSFGDRAFQETQYF.

The sample holds a few counts of this clonotype. J is TRBJ2-1 and V is TRBV4-3, with 9 bases that match TRBD2. Trimming at V came to 0 bases and at J to 9 bases, leaving 6 bases not matched to a gene. The germline V gene encodes CDR1 LGHNA and CDR2 YSLEER. The CDR3 runs to 15 residues. The CDR3 DNA is TGCGCCAGCAGCCAAGACCCTAGCGGGACTATTGAGCAGTTCTTC. It codes for CASSQDPSGTIEQFF.

This clonotype was seen a few times. V and J are TRBV30 and TRBJ2-7, with D tentatively TRBD1 or TRBD2 (5 bases each). CDR1 is GTSNPN and CDR2 is SVGIG in the germline V gene (reference sequence). Trimming took off 2 bases at V and 4 bases at J, with 21 bases between the two ends. The length of the CDR3 is 16 residues. In nucleotides, the CDR3 is TGTGCCTGGAGTACCACGGGACCCAAACCCGATTACGAGCAGTACTTC. Residues: CAWSTTGPKPDYEQYF. The variable domain in full, with the rest retrieved from reference TRBV30 and TRBJ2-7, is SQTIHQWPATLVQPVGSPLSLECTVEGTSNPNLYWYRQAAGRGLQLLFYSVGIGQISSEVPQNLSASRPQDRQFILSSKKLLLSDSGFYLCAWSTTGPKPDYEQYFGPGTRLTVT.

The table lists this clonotype with many counts. CDR3: CASSGTVGGASGTGFF. In nucleotides, the CDR3 is TGCGCCAGCAGCGGGACAGTTGGGGGGGCAAGCGGCACCGGTTTCTTC. The chain carries TRBV5-1 and TRBJ2-1, with D perhaps TRBD1 or TRBD2 (7 bases each). CDR3 size: 16 residues. Deletions cut 4 bases from V and 16 bases from J, with 30 bases between. In germline, CDR1 is SGHRS, CDR2 YFSETQ.

There are many counts of this clonotype. This chain uses TRBV12-3 or TRBV12-4 with TRBJ1-1, with D uncertain. The CDR3 covers 11 residues. The germline V and J ends were trimmed by 6 bases and 5 bases, with 7 bases remaining between them. As DNA, the CDR3 is TGTGCCAGCAGCCTTCGGACTGAAGCTTTCTTT. Its translation is CASSLRTEAFF.

The J gene is TRBJ1-2, the V gene TRBV30; D ambiguous. The germline CDR1 and CDR2 sequences are GTSNPN and SVGIG (reference sequence). Trimming left V 7 bases short and J 0 bases short, with 6 bases between. The CDR3 loop spans 11 amino acids. CDR3: CASTANYGYTF. For the CDR3, the DNA is TGTGCCTCCACAGCTAACTATGGCTACACCTTC.

J is TRBJ2-3 and V is TRBV4-3; no firm D call. V was cut by 3 bases and J by 1 base, with 8 bases left in between. The CDR3 is made up of 14 amino acids. Germline V gene data show CDR1 as LGHNA and CDR2 as YSLEER. Here the CDR3 DNA reads TGCGCCAGCAGCCAGCGACCAGGCACAGATACGCAGTATTTT. Protein sequence: CASSQRPGTDTQYF.

The rearrangement links TRBV5-1 to TRBJ2-7, with D perhaps given as TRBD1 or TRBD2 (5 bases each). This CDR3 has 15 residues. Germline CDR1 is SGHRS and CDR2 is YFSETQ. V lost 4 bases to trimming and J lost 5 bases, with 19 bases between them. This chain's CDR3 is CASSIGPLGGDEQYF. CDR3 in DNA: TGCGCCAGCAGCATCGGGCCTCTTGGGGGAGACGAGCAGTACTTC.

This clonotype has at least ten counts. The V call is TRBV5-1, the J call TRBJ2-5, with 8 bases that match TRBD2. The CDR3 has 15 amino acids. The trim removed 4 bases at V and 1 base at J, leaving 6 bases unmatched. Germline V gene data show CDR1 as SGHRS and CDR2 as YFSETQ. In nucleotides, the CDR3 is TGCGCCAGCAGCCCGGGCGGGAGGACCCAAGAGACCCAGTACTTC. This sequence encodes CASSPGGRTQETQYF.

V gene TRBV12-5 combines with J gene TRBJ2-2; D may be TRBD2 (5 bases). CDR3 length: 13 residues. V lost 5 bases, J lost 6 bases, and 10 bases lay in between. Germline lookup yields CDR1 LGHNT and CDR2 FRNRAP. This CDR3 is CASGHGVPGELFF. The CDR3 nucleotides read TGTGCTAGTGGTCACGGGGTTCCCGGGGAGCTGTTTTTT.